The clone carrying this T cell receptor beta chain was recorded once. This sample stems from a study of T cell responses to AZD1222 COVID-19 vaccine. The CDR3 is made up of 16 amino acids. Looked up from germline, CDR1 is SEHNR and CDR2 is FQNEAQ (reference sequence). V lost 7 bases, J lost 4 bases, and 19 bases lay in between. Data came from immunoSEQ multiplex PCR; TCRdb stores just in-frame clones and leaves some out. The repertoire has roughly 100,000 clones, nearly 95% of them found once; the top ten carry approximately 5%. The sequenced sample was peripheral blood, obtained on day 0 of AZD1222 vaccination. This chain links TRBV7-9 with TRBJ2-2; no clear D. The receptor was derived from an adult in good health. The CDR3 region is CASNPSSGPGTGELFF. CDR3 in DNA: TGTGCCAGCAACCCCTCAAGTGGGCCGGGCACCGGGGAGCTGTTTTTT.